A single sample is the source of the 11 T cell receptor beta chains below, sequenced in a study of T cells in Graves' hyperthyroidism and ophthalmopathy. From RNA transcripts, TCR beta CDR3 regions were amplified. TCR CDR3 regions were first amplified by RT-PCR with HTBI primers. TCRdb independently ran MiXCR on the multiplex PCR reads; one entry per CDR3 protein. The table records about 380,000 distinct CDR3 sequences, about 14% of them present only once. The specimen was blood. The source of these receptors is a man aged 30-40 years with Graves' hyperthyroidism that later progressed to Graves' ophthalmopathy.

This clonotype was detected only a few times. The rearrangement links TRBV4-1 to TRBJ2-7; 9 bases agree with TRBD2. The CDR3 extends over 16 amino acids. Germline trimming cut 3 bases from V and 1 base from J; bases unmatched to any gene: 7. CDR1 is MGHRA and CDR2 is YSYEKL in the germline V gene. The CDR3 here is CASSQISTSGSYEQYF. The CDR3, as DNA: TGCGCCAGCAGCCAGATATCGACTAGCGGTTCCTACGAGCAGTACTTC.

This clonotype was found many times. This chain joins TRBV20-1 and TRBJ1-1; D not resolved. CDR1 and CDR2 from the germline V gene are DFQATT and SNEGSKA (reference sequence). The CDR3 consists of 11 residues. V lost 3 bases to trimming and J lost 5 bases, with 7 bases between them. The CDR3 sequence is CSASGQTEAFF. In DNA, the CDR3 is TGCAGTGCTAGTGGGCAGACTGAAGCTTTCTTT.

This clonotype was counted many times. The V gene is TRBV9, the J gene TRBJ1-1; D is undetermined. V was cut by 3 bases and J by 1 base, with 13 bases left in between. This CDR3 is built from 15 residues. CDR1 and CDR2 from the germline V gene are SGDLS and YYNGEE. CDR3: CASSALSPGNTEAFF. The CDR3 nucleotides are TGTGCCAGCAGCGCGCTTAGCCCCGGGAACACTGAAGCTTTCTTT.

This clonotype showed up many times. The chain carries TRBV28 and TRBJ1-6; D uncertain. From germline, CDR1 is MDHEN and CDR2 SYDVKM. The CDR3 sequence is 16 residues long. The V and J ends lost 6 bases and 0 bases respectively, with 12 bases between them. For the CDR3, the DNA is TGTGCCAGCAGCCCCATCGGTATCTCCTATAATTCACCCCTCCACTTT. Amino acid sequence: CASSPIGISYNSPLHF.

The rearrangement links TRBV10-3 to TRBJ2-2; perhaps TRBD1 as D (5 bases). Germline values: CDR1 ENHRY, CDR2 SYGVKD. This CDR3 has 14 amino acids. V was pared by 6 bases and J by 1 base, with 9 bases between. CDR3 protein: CAISLDKNTGELFF. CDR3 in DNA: TGTGCCATCAGCCTGGACAAGAACACCGGGGAGCTGTTTTTT.

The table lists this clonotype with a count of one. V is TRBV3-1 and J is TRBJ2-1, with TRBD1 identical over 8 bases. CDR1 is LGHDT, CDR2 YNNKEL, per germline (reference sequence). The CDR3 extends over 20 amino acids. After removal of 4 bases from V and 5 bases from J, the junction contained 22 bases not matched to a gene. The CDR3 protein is CASSPSRDRPTTWFHNEQFF. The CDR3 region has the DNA TGTGCCAGCAGCCCGTCCCGGGACAGGCCTACCACTTGGTTCCACAATGAGCAGTTCTTC.

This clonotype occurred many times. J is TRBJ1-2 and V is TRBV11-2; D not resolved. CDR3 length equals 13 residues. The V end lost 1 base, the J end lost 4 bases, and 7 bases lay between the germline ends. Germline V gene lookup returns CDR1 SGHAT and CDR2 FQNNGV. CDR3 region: CASSLGRFYGYTF. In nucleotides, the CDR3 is TGTGCCAGCAGCTTAGGGCGGTTCTATGGCTACACCTTC.

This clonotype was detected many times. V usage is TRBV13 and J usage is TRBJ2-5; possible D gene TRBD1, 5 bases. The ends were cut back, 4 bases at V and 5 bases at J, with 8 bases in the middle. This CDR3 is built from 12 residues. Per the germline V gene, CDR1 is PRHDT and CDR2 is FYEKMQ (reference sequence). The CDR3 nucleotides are TGTGCCAGCAGCTCCCCAGGGGAGACCCAGTACTTC. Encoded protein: CASSSPGETQYF.

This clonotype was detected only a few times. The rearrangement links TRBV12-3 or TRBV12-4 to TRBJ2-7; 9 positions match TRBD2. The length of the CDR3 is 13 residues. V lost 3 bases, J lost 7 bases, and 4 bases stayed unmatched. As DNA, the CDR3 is TGTGCCAGCAGTTTGACTAGCGGAGGGGAGCAGTACTTC. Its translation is CASSLTSGGEQYF.

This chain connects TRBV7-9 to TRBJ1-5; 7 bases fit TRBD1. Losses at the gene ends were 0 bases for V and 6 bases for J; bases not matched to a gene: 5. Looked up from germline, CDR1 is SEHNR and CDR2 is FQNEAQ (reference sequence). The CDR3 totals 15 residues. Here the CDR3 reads CASSLADRDGQPQHF. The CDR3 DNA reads TGTGCCAGCAGCTTAGCTGACAGGGACGGTCAGCCCCAGCATTTT. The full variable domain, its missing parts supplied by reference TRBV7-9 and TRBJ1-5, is DTGVSQNPRHKITKRGQNVTFRCDPISEHNRLYWYRQTLGQGPEFLTYFQNEAQLEKSRLLSDRFSAERPKGSFSTLEIQRTEQGDSAMYLCASSLADRDGQPQHFGDGTRLSIL.

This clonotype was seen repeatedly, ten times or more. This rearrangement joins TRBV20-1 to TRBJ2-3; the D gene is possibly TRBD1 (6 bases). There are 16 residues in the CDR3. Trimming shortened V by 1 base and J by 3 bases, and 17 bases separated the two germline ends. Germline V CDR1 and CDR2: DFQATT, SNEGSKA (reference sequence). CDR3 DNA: TGCAGTGCTAGAGGGGTTGGGGGCGTATGGACAGATACGCAGTATTTT. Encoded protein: CSARGVGGVWTDTQYF.